This record concerns one TCR beta chain sequence. Its antigen remains unidentified. This record comes from a study of identical twins. Regarding the study as a whole: Memory repertoires showed no such pattern, whereas abundant cord blood beta clonotypes carried fewer insertions.

No donor was unhealthy or non-Caucasian. CDR3 length equals 16 residues. From germline, CDR1 is MGHRA and CDR2 YSYEKL. V gave up 1 base and J gave up 3 bases, with 15 bases separating them. Via MiXCR, TCRdb re-called the 5' RACE reads, giving one row per CDR3 protein. The repertoire holds roughly 220,000 distinct CDR3 sequences, with over 5.5% as singletons. Separately, the same data were catalogued under a study of T cells expressing NK-cell markers. As that report states: As a fraction of CD8+ T cells, dominant NKG2C+ clonotypes reached roughly 1.0-7.5% in more than five donors.

This chain uses TRBV4-1 with TRBJ2-5; D is possibly TRBD2 (6 bases). The source is a woman under 30 in good health. Sequenced input: CD8+ T cells sorted from blood. CDR3 sequence: CASSQAPGGGEETQYF. Written as DNA, the CDR3 is TGCGCCAGCAGCCAAGCCCCTGGCGGAGGGGAAGAGACCCAGTACTTC.